This TCR beta chain was observed in a study of T cells in Graves' hyperthyroidism and ophthalmopathy. Study-level background: Peripheral blood was obtained at initial diagnosis, preceding any treatment.

Points from the study as a whole: With a median lead of 6.5 months before onset, the model predicted ophthalmopathy.

Trimming removed 2 bases at V and 3 bases at J, with 10 bases between. Germline loops: CDR1 SGHAT, CDR2 FQNNGV. This CDR3 has 14 amino acids. RNA transcripts provided the source from which TCR beta CDR3 regions were amplified. With the HTBI primer set, the TCR CDR3 went through a first round of RT-PCR. TCRdb independently ran MiXCR on the multiplex PCR reads; one entry per CDR3 protein. The sample lists hundreds of thousands of distinct CDR3 sequences, approximately 24% occurring once. This clonotype has at least ten counts. Its antigen is still unknown. The receptor was isolated from a woman in her twenties or thirties with Graves' ophthalmopathy. Sequences were obtained from blood. The J gene is TRBJ1-2, the V gene TRBV11-2, with no clear D. The CDR3 protein is CASSLTDGDYGYTF. The CDR3, as DNA: TGTGCCAGCAGCTTAACAGACGGAGACTATGGCTACACCTTC.